The 18 T cell receptor beta chains below were found in one sample sequenced in a study of blood T cells in healthy people across ages. Alongside a J-beta primer mix, a sample-barcoded 5' primer served in a second PCR lasting roughly 6 to 12 cycles. TCRdb ran MiXCR on the 5' RACE reads and lists one entry per CDR3 protein. The profile shows 1,800,000 or so distinct CDR3 sequences, roughly two fifths of them singletons. The sequenced sample was blood. The source of these receptors is a human donor in good health.

This sequence joins TRBV5-1 and TRBJ2-5; D might be TRBD2 (6 bases). V gave up 4 bases and J gave up 2 bases, with 21 bases separating them. The CDR3 is 17 residues long. Germline assignment: CDR1 SGHRS and CDR2 YFSETQ. CDR3 region: CASSAVLAMGRQETQYF. DNA of the CDR3: TGCGCCAGCAGCGCCGTCCTAGCGATGGGGAGACAAGAGACCCAGTACTTC.

V gene TRBV2 combines with J gene TRBJ2-7; TRBD1 agrees at 9 bases. J was trimmed by 9 bases and V by 7 bases; bases with no gene match: 10. The CDR3 loop spans 13 amino acids. Germline V gene sequence: CDR1 SNHLY, CDR2 FYNNEI. CDR3 in amino acids: CASTPGQGGGQYF. CDR3 in DNA: TGTGCCAGCACCCCGGGACAGGGTGGCGGGCAGTACTTC.

The chain links TRBV12-3 or TRBV12-4 to TRBJ2-5, with 9 bases fitting TRBD1. The last part of the DNA fits TRBJ2-7 better; the J call may be wrong. The CDR3 loop spans 13 amino acids. The CDR3 loop reads CASSSMDRGEQYF. The CDR3 DNA sequence: TGTGCCAGCAGTTCAATGGACAGGGGCGAGCAGTACTTC.

CDR3 protein: CSAQDRANTGELFF. The CDR3 DNA reads TGCAGTGCTCAGGACAGGGCGAACACCGGGGAGCTGTTTTTT. The V call is TRBV20-1, the J call TRBJ2-2; 8 bases fit TRBD1. Germline V gene sequence: CDR1 DFQATT, CDR2 SNEGSKA (reference sequence). The CDR3 length is 14 residues. With V trimmed by 5 bases and J by 0 bases, 2 bases remained unmatched.

The chain's CDR3 is CASSIVHGGAPYNEQFF. The CDR3 coding sequence is TGTGCCAGTAGTATAGTCCACGGGGGAGCTCCCTACAATGAGCAGTTCTTC. The chain uses TRBV19 and TRBJ2-1; D might be TRBD2 (6 bases). CDR1 is LNHDA and CDR2 is SQIVND in the germline V gene (reference sequence). Trimming took off 1 base at V and 2 bases at J, with 15 bases between the two ends. This CDR3 region has 17 residues. Together with reference TRBV19 and TRBJ2-1, the CDR3 gives the full variable domain: DGGITQSPKYLFRKEGQNVTLSCEQNLNHDAMYWYRQDPGQGLRLIYYSQIVNDFQKGDIAEGYSVSREKKESFPLTVTSAQKNPTAFYLCASSIVHGGAPYNEQFFGPGTRLTVL.

The rearrangement uses TRBV28 and TRBJ1-2; TRBD1 matches at 9 bases. Germline V CDR1 and CDR2: MDHEN, SYDVKM. The CDR3 has 14 amino acids. Losses at the gene ends were 6 bases for V and 7 bases for J; bases not matched to a gene: 9. CDR3 loop: CASRSGQGFSGYTF. The CDR3 DNA sequence: TGTGCCAGCAGATCTGGACAGGGGTTTAGTGGCTACACCTTC.

This chain links TRBV20-1 with TRBJ1-4; possible D gene TRBD1, 5 bases. The CDR3 totals 16 residues. Germline CDR1 is DFQATT and CDR2 is SNEGSKA (reference sequence). V was clipped by 3 bases and J by 6 bases, with 20 bases between them. The CDR3 loop reads CSARAGGGGIYEKLFF. CDR3 coding DNA: TGCAGTGCTAGGGCCGGCGGGGGAGGGATATATGAAAAACTGTTTTTT.

The chain recombines TRBV9 with TRBJ2-7; D remains ambiguous. Per germline, CDR1 SGDLS and CDR2 YYNGEE. The CDR3 length is 13 residues. V lost 4 bases and J 5 bases, leaving 13 bases between the germline ends. CDR3 nucleotides: TGTGCCAGCAGCCCTCACATCGCCGACGAGCAGTACTTC. Protein product: CASSPHIADEQYF.

This clonotype has only a few counts. This chain uses TRBV11-2 with TRBJ2-5; D unclear. The V gene lost 4 bases and the J gene lost 0 bases, with 9 bases spanning the gap. Germline loops: CDR1 SGHAT, CDR2 FQNNGV. The CDR3 is made up of 14 amino acids. In DNA, the CDR3 is TGTGCCAGCAGCTGGTCTAGAAACCAAGAGACCCAGTACTTC. This gives the protein CASSWSRNQETQYF.

V gene TRBV6-1 combines with J gene TRBJ2-1; the match to TRBD1 covers 7 bases. After removal of 2 bases from V and 2 bases from J, the junction contained 3 bases not matched to a gene. CDR1 is MNHNS and CDR2 is SASEGT in the germline V gene. The CDR3 extends over 15 amino acids. This CDR3 is CASSEFTGAYNEQFF. The CDR3 region has the DNA TGTGCCAGCAGTGAATTCACAGGGGCCTACAATGAGCAGTTCTTC.

This chain connects TRBV19 to TRBJ1-5; 7 positions match TRBD1. Germline V lookup: CDR1 LNHDA, CDR2 SQIVND (reference sequence). The CDR3 is made up of 16 amino acids. J was trimmed by 3 bases and V by 4 bases; bases with no gene match: 9. DNA of the CDR3: TGTGCCAGTAGTACATACCAGGGGGTTTACAATCAGCCCCAGCATTTT. It is translated as CASSTYQGVYNQPQHF.

This clonotype was observed a handful of times. J is TRBJ2-3 and V is TRBV27; 8 bases line up with TRBD1. The CDR3 is 15 amino acids. Germline V gene lookup returns CDR1 MNHEY and CDR2 SMNVEV (reference sequence). Trimming cost V 5 bases and J 10 bases; bases outside gene matches: 14. Here the CDR3 DNA reads TGTGCCAGCAGTACCCCCCGACAGGGGCAGGAAGCGCAGTATTTT. Translation: CASSTPRQGQEAQYF.

The table lists this clonotype with a few counts. V gene TRBV29-1 combines with J gene TRBJ2-2; a weak D match, TRBD2 (6 bases). Trimming stripped 1 base from V and 4 bases from J, with 22 bases between. This CDR3 region has 18 residues. Germline V CDR1 and CDR2: SQVTM, ANQGSEA. This CDR3 reads CSVEVPLPSEQFTGELFF. Written as DNA, the CDR3 is TGCAGCGTTGAAGTTCCCCTACCTAGCGAACAATTCACCGGGGAGCTGTTTTTT.

Worth noting for this clonotype: The junction does not match germline at one end; this may be a read error. This chain connects TRBV28 to TRBJ2-1; 9 positions match TRBD2. Germline CDR1 reads MDHEN; CDR2 reads SYDVKM. The length of the CDR3 is 17 residues. The CDR3 nucleotides read TGTGCCAACAGTTTAAGTGGAGCGGGGGGCCTTTACAATGAGCAGTTCTTC. Its translation is CANSLSGAGGLYNEQFF.

This chain joins TRBV4-3 and TRBJ2-1, with 7 nucleotides matching TRBD2. Trimming removed 1 base from V and 5 bases from J; junction bases left unmatched: 5. Germline V lookup: CDR1 LGHNA, CDR2 YSLEER. The CDR3 totals 15 residues. The CDR3 reads CASSQGIGTNNEQFF. CDR3 DNA sequence: TGCGCCAGCAGCCAAGGAATCGGGACTAACAATGAGCAGTTCTTC.

The chain has TRBV6-2 or TRBV6-3 and TRBJ2-5; weak D call: TRBD2 (6 bases). V was trimmed by 6 bases and J by 5 bases, leaving 22 bases between them. The CDR3 is 16 residues long. Germline assignment: CDR1 MNHEY and CDR2 SVGEGT. The CDR3 nucleotides are TGTGCCAGCAGATACGGCCTCCGTATCCGGGAGGAGACCCAGTACTTC. It specifies CASRYGLRIREETQYF.

This clonotype was seen only a few times. The chain carries TRBV6-5 and TRBJ2-7, with D maybe TRBD2 (5 bases). Germline values: CDR1 MNHEY, CDR2 SVGAGI. Trimming left V 0 bases short and J 9 bases short, with 18 bases between. The CDR3 sequence is 15 residues long. CDR3 in amino acids: CASSYSGISILGQYF. CDR3 nucleotide sequence: TGTGCCAGCAGTTACTCCGGGATCTCCATCCTCGGGCAGTACTTC.

V is TRBV2 and J is TRBJ1-4; D ambiguous. Germline V gene sequence: CDR1 SNHLY, CDR2 FYNNEI. This CDR3 spans 16 amino acids. The V end was cut by 0 bases, the J end by 0 bases, with 8 bases between. The CDR3 nucleotides read TGTGCCAGCAGTGAAGCAGGTCCCGCAACTAATGAAAAACTGTTTTTT. This gives the protein CASSEAGPATNEKLFF. Full variable domain (missing parts from reference TRBV2 and TRBJ1-4): EPEVTQTPSHQVTQMGQEVILRCVPISNHLYFYWYRQILGQKVEFLVSFYNNEISEKSEIFDDQFSVERPDGSNFTLKIRSTKLEDSAMYFCASSEAGPATNEKLFFGSGTQLSVL.